The 25 T cell receptor beta chains presented below share a single source sample, sequenced in a study of T cells in Graves' hyperthyroidism and ophthalmopathy. RNA transcripts served as the template for amplifying TCR beta CDR3 regions. The TCR CDR3 first-round RT-PCR relied on the HTBI primer set. A single record per CDR3 protein comes from TCRdb applying MiXCR to the multiplex PCR reads. The table lists about 570,000 distinct CDR3 sequences, roughly 46% of them singletons. Specimen: peripheral blood or thyroid tissue (not recorded which). These receptors originate from an adult woman with Graves' disease, either hyperthyroidism or ophthalmopathy (not recorded which).

The chain has TRBV20-1 and TRBJ1-4; maybe TRBD1 (5 bases). CDR1 and CDR2 from the germline V gene are DFQATT and SNEGSKA (reference sequence). This CDR3 has 14 amino acids. With 2 bases removed from V and 8 bases from J, the gap between germline ends came to 15 bases. The CDR3 spells CSARSTERLEKLFF. The CDR3 DNA follows: TGCAGTGCTAGATCGACAGAGCGGTTGGAAAAACTGTTTTTT.

The V gene is TRBV7-9, the J gene TRBJ1-5, with 7 nucleotides matching TRBD1. Losses at the gene ends were 2 bases for V and 5 bases for J; bases not matched to a gene: 3. CDR3 size: 14 residues. CDR1 is SEHNR and CDR2 is FQNEAQ in the germline V gene (reference sequence). CDR3 nucleotide sequence: TGTGCCAGCAGCTTAAGGGACAGCGATCAGCCCCAGCATTTT. Its translation is CASSLRDSDQPQHF.

The chain employs TRBV18 and TRBJ2-7, with TRBD2 identical over 14 bases. The trim removed 0 bases at V and 3 bases at J, leaving 1 base unmatched. This CDR3 region has 16 residues. From germline, CDR1 is KGHSH and CDR2 LQKENI. CDR3 in amino acids: CASSPPGTSGSYEQYF. CDR3 bases: TGTGCCAGCTCACCACCGGGGACTAGCGGGAGCTACGAGCAGTACTTC.

This clonotype occurred a few times. The genes are TRBV7-8 and TRBJ2-5, with TRBD2 as a possible D gene (6 bases). Germline CDR1 reads SGHVS; CDR2 reads FQNEAQ. This CDR3 comprises 14 residues. V lost 1 base to trimming and J lost 4 bases, with 10 bases between them. The CDR3 reads CASSLGSGVETQYF. In DNA, the CDR3 is TGTGCCAGCAGCTTAGGGTCGGGAGTAGAGACCCAGTACTTC.

This clonotype has ten or more counts. This chain uses TRBV7-9 with TRBJ1-6; D unclear. With 1 base removed from V and 9 bases from J, the gap between germline ends came to 7 bases. Germline V lookup: CDR1 SEHNR, CDR2 FQNEAQ (reference sequence). The CDR3 consists of 13 residues. CDR3 nucleotide sequence: TGTGCCAGCAGCTTAGACGCGGGTTCACCCCTCCACTTT. Protein sequence: CASSLDAGSPLHF. The complete variable domain, with remaining parts taken from reference TRBV7-9 and TRBJ1-6, reads DTGVSQNPRHKITKRGQNVTFRCDPISEHNRLYWYRQTLGQGPEFLTYFQNEAQLEKSRLLSDRFSAERPKGSFSTLEIQRTEQGDSAMYLCASSLDAGSPLHFGNGTRLTVT.

The chain has TRBV7-2 and TRBJ1-4; D unresolved. V shed 4 bases and J shed 11 bases, with 11 bases lying between them. The CDR3 has 12 residues. Germline CDR1 SGHTA, CDR2 FQGNSA. The CDR3 DNA reads TGTGCCAGCAGCTCTCCGTGGGAGAAACTGTTTTTT. It codes for CASSSPWEKLFF. Based on the CDR3 plus reference TRBV7-2 and TRBJ1-4, the full variable domain is GAGVSQSPSNKVTEKGKDVELRCDPISGHTALYWYRQSLGQGLEFLIYFQGNSAPDKSGLPSDRFSAERTGGSVSTLTIQRTQQEDSAVYLCASSSPWEKLFFGSGTQLSVL.

This rearrangement joins TRBV10-3 to TRBJ2-7, with D perhaps matching TRBD1 or TRBD2 (5 bases each). V lost 7 bases and J 6 bases, leaving 22 bases between the germline ends. CDR3 length equals 15 residues. Germline V gives CDR1 ENHRY, CDR2 SYGVKD. CDR3 protein: CAITNGLSRGIEQYF. DNA of the CDR3: TGTGCCATCACCAACGGGCTATCGAGGGGCATCGAGCAGTACTTC.

The table lists this clonotype with a count of one. This sequence joins TRBV7-9 and TRBJ1-2; D remains unclear. The CDR3 runs to 13 residues. V was cut by 8 bases and J by 4 bases, with 14 bases left in between. The germline V gene encodes CDR1 SEHNR and CDR2 FQNEAQ (reference sequence). Here the CDR3 DNA reads TGTGCCAGCGCCTTACGGGCGGGCTATGGCTACACCTTC. Protein product: CASALRAGYGYTF. Full variable domain (missing parts from reference TRBV7-9 and TRBJ1-2): DTGVSQNPRHKITKRGQNVTFRCDPISEHNRLYWYRQTLGQGPEFLTYFQNEAQLEKSRLLSDRFSAERPKGSFSTLEIQRTEQGDSAMYLCASALRAGYGYTFGSGTRLTVV.

The CDR3 sequence is CASSLARTWQYF. The CDR3 DNA follows: TGTGCCAGCAGCTTAGCCCGGACCTGGCAGTACTTC. The V call is TRBV7-2, the J call TRBJ2-5; D unresolved. Germline V gene lookup returns CDR1 SGHTA and CDR2 FQGNSA. Trimming took off 0 bases at V and 11 bases at J, with 10 bases between the two ends. The CDR3 runs to 12 residues.

This clonotype was seen ten or more times. V usage is TRBV7-2 and J usage is TRBJ2-2; TRBD2 matches at 11 bases. The germline gives CDR1 SGHTA, CDR2 FQGNSA. V shed 4 bases, J shed 2 bases, and the junction held 6 bases outside the gene matches. The CDR3 spans 17 residues. CDR3 protein: CASSSGTSGPNTGELFF. CDR3 in DNA: TGTGCCAGCAGCTCTGGGACTAGCGGCCCAAACACCGGGGAGCTGTTTTTT. The variable domain in full, completed from reference TRBV7-2 and TRBJ2-2, reads GAGVSQSPSNKVTEKGKDVELRCDPISGHTALYWYRQSLGQGLEFLIYFQGNSAPDKSGLPSDRFSAERTGGSVSTLTIQRTQQEDSAVYLCASSSGTSGPNTGELFFGEGSRLTVL.

The chain recombines TRBV5-4 with TRBJ2-7; 10 bases fit TRBD2. The length of the CDR3 is 13 residues. Germline V gene data show CDR1 as SGHNT and CDR2 as YYREEE (reference sequence). Unmatched junction bases numbered 3, after V lost 6 bases and J lost 3 bases. The CDR3, as DNA: TGTGCCAGCACAGGACTAGCGGACTACGAGCAGTACTTC. This sequence encodes CASTGLADYEQYF.

This chain links TRBV7-8 with TRBJ2-7; 8 positions match TRBD2. Trimming took 2 bases from V and 4 from J; bases not matched to a gene: 7. CDR3 length: 15 amino acids. The germline V gene encodes CDR1 SGHVS and CDR2 FQNEAQ. The CDR3 bases are TGTGCCAGCAGCTTATCCTTTCGCGGGGGGTACGAGCAGTACTTC. Translated: CASSLSFRGGYEQYF.

This clonotype was seen a single time. The chain carries TRBV2 and TRBJ2-2; 9 bases are a match to TRBD1. Germline CDR1 and CDR2: SNHLY and FYNNEI. V lost 6 bases to trimming and J lost 6 bases; unmatched junction nucleotides: 5. The CDR3 loop spans 14 amino acids. The CDR3: CASRDRGGPGELFF. CDR3 nucleotide sequence: TGTGCCAGCAGGGACAGGGGAGGCCCCGGGGAGCTGTTTTTT.

The chain combines TRBV20-1 with TRBJ2-3; D perhaps matches TRBD2 (6 bases). Per germline, CDR1 DFQATT and CDR2 SNEGSKA (reference sequence). Between the trimmed V and J ends, which lost 1 base and 2 bases, there was a span of 10 bases. The CDR3 spans 14 residues. DNA for the CDR3: TGCAGTGCTAGAGGCGGCGGGAACACAGATACGCAGTATTTT. Its translation is CSARGGGNTDTQYF.

The CDR3 sequence: CASTTSGGLGGELFF. CDR3 in DNA: TGTGCCAGCACCACGTCGGGGGGCCTTGGCGGGGAGCTGTTTTTT. The chain links TRBV6-1 to TRBJ2-2; weak D call: TRBD2 (7 bases). Per germline, CDR1 MNHNS and CDR2 SASEGT. CDR3 size: 15 residues. V lost 7 bases and J lost 7, with 19 bases in between.

The chain carries TRBV6-2 or TRBV6-3 and TRBJ2-7; D perhaps matches TRBD2 (6 bases). The CDR3 runs 16 residues. CDR1 is MNHEY, CDR2 SVGEGT, per germline. Trimming removed 0 bases from V and 2 bases from J, with 14 bases in between. The CDR3 DNA is TGTGCCAGCAGTTACTCGGGGGTGGACTATACCTACGAGCAGTACTTC. Amino acid sequence: CASSYSGVDYTYEQYF.

This clonotype was counted at least ten times. The chain recombines TRBV12-3 or TRBV12-4 with TRBJ2-7, with TRBD2 identical over 7 bases. With 5 bases clipped from V and 3 bases from J, the junction kept 10 bases outside the gene matches. The CDR3 runs to 15 residues. The DNA of the CDR3 is TGTGCCAGCAGTCTACGAGGAGCGGGAAACTACGAGCAGTACTTC. The encoded protein is CASSLRGAGNYEQYF.

This chain joins TRBV5-4 and TRBJ2-7; D may be TRBD2 (6 bases). The CDR3 runs 14 residues. CDR1 and CDR2 from the germline V gene are SGHNT and YYREEE (reference sequence). Deletions cut 6 bases from V and 2 bases from J, with 15 bases between. CDR3 region: CASTPGSGPYEQYF. The CDR3 bases are TGTGCCAGCACCCCGGGTAGCGGCCCCTACGAGCAGTACTTC.

The genes are TRBV7-8 and TRBJ1-2; D might be TRBD1 (6 bases). The CDR3 sequence is 15 residues long. V shed 2 bases and J shed 5 bases, with 15 bases lying between them. Looked up from germline, CDR1 is SGHVS and CDR2 is FQNEAQ. Here the CDR3 DNA reads TGTGCCAGCAGCTTATCCGGGGGCGGGAGTTATGGCTACACCTTC. Translating it yields CASSLSGGGSYGYTF. The full variable domain, in which reference TRBV7-8 and TRBJ1-2 provide the parts outside the CDR3, is GAGVSQSPRYKVAKRGQDVALRCDPISGHVSLFWYQQALGQGPEFLTYFQNEAQLDKSGLPSDRFFAERPEGSVSTLKIQRTQQEDSAVYLCASSLSGGGSYGYTFGSGTRLTVV.

The sample holds one count of this clonotype. The chain recombines TRBV5-1 with TRBJ1-4; weak D call: TRBD1 (5 bases). The CDR3 length is 14 residues. Germline V gene sequence: CDR1 SGHRS, CDR2 YFSETQ. V was shortened by 3 bases and J by 3 bases, with 9 bases between the two germline ends. As DNA, the CDR3 is TGCGCCAGCAGCTCGACAGAATCTAATGAAAAACTGTTTTTT. Translating gives CASSSTESNEKLFF.

This clonotype was recorded only once. V and J are TRBV6-2 or TRBV6-3 and TRBJ1-5, with D possibly matching TRBD1 (5 bases). CDR3 length: 12 amino acids. CDR1 and CDR2 from the germline V gene are MNHEY and SVGEGT. V was cut by 7 bases and J by 5 bases, with 9 bases left in between. The CDR3 region is CASNTQDQPQHF. DNA of the CDR3: TGTGCCAGCAACACACAGGATCAGCCCCAGCATTTT.

Comments on this clonotype: The CDR3 carries no conserved terminal phenylalanine or tryptophan, so it likely arises from a read error. No DNA is shown, since the ends of the CDR3 on it are uncertain; the CDR3 is the one TCRdb lists. The V and J genes are TRBV7-9 and TRBJ1-2. Germline V gene sequence: CDR1 SEHNR, CDR2 FQNEAQ (reference sequence). Both ends counted, the CDR3 spans 8 residues. CDR3 in amino acids: CASSPRPT.

In the case of this clonotype: Just one base apart from a much larger clone, this may be a read error. The rearrangement uses TRBV13 and TRBJ1-2, with 7 bases matching TRBD1. The junction had 14 bases not matched to a gene; V was cut back by 5 bases and J by 2 bases. Germline V gene data show CDR1 as PRHDT and CDR2 as FYEKMQ (reference sequence). The CDR3 spans 17 residues. CDR3 protein: CASSVGTAQTVNYGYTF. The DNA for the CDR3 is TGTGCCAGCAGCGTCGGGACAGCCCAGACCGTGAACTATGGCTACACCTTC.

Ten or more counts support this clonotype. J is TRBJ2-5 and V is TRBV7-9, with D possibly being TRBD1 (7 bases). The CDR3 covers 14 residues. V gave up 6 bases and J gave up 2 bases, with 13 bases separating them. Germline CDR1 reads SEHNR; CDR2 reads FQNEAQ (reference sequence). CDR3 bases: TGTGCCAGCAGGGCGGGGACAGTACAAGAGACCCAGTACTTC. It codes for CASRAGTVQETQYF.

This chain uses TRBV6-5 with TRBJ2-5; TRBD2 might be the D (6 bases). Per the germline V gene, CDR1 is MNHEY and CDR2 is SVGAGI. The CDR3 has 15 amino acids. The V end lost 6 bases, the J end lost 5 bases, and 19 bases lay between the germline ends. The CDR3 sequence: CASSYEEGMMETQYF. CDR3 nucleotide sequence: TGTGCCAGCAGCTACGAGGAGGGGATGATGGAGACCCAGTACTTC.